The T cell receptor (beta chain) described here comes from a study of Graves' ophthalmopathy and Graves' hyperthyroidism. Study-level points and caveats: The model's prediction of ophthalmopathy progression had around 70% sensitivity and around 77% specificity.

Amplification of the TCR beta CDR3 regions used RNA transcripts (as template). First-round RT-PCR with HTBI primers preceded a second-round multiplex PCR. Via MiXCR, TCRdb re-called the multiplex PCR reads, giving one row per CDR3 protein. The data contain approximately 380,000 distinct CDR3 sequences, 21% of them singletons. This clonotype was seen ten or more times. The antigen is undetermined. None of the included patients had other autoimmune diseases, uncontrolled infections, pregnancy or lactation, as these led to exclusion. Germline V gene data show CDR1 as SGDLS and CDR2 as YYNGEE. There are 17 residues in the CDR3. V lost 1 base and J lost 2, with 16 bases in between.

V gene TRBV9 combines with J gene TRBJ1-3, with a possible D match to TRBD1 (6 bases). Material: peripheral blood. The TCR sequence derives from a woman between 18 and 29 years old with stable Graves' hyperthyroidism. CDR3 sequence: CASSVFGGLDAGNTIYF. The CDR3 DNA is TGTGCCAGCAGCGTATTCGGGGGGCTAGATGCTGGAAACACCATATATTTT.